This is a list of T cell receptor beta chains from one sample in a study of shared clonotypes between healthy human individuals. Sequencing used immunoSEQ multiplex PCR; TCRdb keeps in-frame clones, though not all of them. Here the sample spans 170,000 or so clones, about 66% being singletons. The sample consisted of memory CD4+ T cells sorted from blood. The receptors originated from a man aged 25-40 years in good health. CDR3s include the opening cysteine and the closing phenylalanine or tryptophan. The D gene is left open where the match is weak. Not every row has a clone size; where given, it reads once, few, many or a size class.

j_call v_call d_call cdr3_length clone_size cdr3_aa cdr3_nt
TRBJ2-3 TRBV19 TRBD1 14 NA CASGTGGQADTQYF TGTGCCAGTGGGACAGGGGGACAGGCAGATACGCAGTATTTT
TRBJ2-1 TRBV18 NA 16 NA CASSPPSRGNLNEQFF TGTGCCAGCTCACCACCCTCTAGGGGAAACCTCAATGAGCAGTTCTTC
TRBJ1-5 TRBV23-1 TRBD1 15 NA CASRRTGLFNQPQHF TGCGCCAGCAGGCGGACAGGGCTGTTCAATCAGCCCCAGCATTTT
TRBJ1-1 TRBV28 NA 12 NA CASKASDTEAFF TGTGCCAGCAAGGCCAGCGACACTGAAGCTTTCTTT
TRBJ2-7 TRBV28 NA 12 NA CASSLGGNEQYF TGTGCCAGCTCTCTGGGAGGCAACGAGCAGTACTTC
TRBJ2-5 TRBV7-8 NA 15 NA CASSLTGTAQETQYF TGTGCCAGCAGTCTGACCGGGACTGCACAAGAGACCCAGTACTTC
TRBJ2-7 TRBV6-1 NA 14 NA CASRAPGHSYEQYF TGTGCCAGCCGAGCCCCGGGACACTCCTACGAGCAGTACTTC
TRBJ2-7 TRBV29-1 TRBD1 13 NA CSAGQGERYEQYF TGCAGCGCGGGACAGGGGGAACGGTACGAGCAGTACTTC
TRBJ1-2 TRBV7-9 NA 10 few CATSEGGYTF TGTGCCACCTCGGAAGGTGGCTACACCTTC
TRBJ2-3 TRBV6-6 NA 14 NA CASSYGKSTDTQYF TGTGCCAGCAGTTACGGGAAATCCACAGATACGCAGTATTTT
TRBJ1-4 TRBV20-1 NA 11 NA CSARLGEKLFF TGCAGTGCTAGATTAGGAGAAAAACTGTTTTTT
TRBJ2-2 TRBV6-4 NA 13 few CASSVESTGELFF TGTGCCAGCAGTGTGGAGAGCACCGGGGAGCTGTTTTTT
TRBJ2-7 TRBV29-1 NA 9 NA CSVEGTDPF TGCAGCGTTGAAGGGACAGATCCCTTC
TRBJ2-3 TRBV10-2 NA 16 NA CASSEWRVLLTDTQYF TGCGCCAGCAGTGAGTGGCGCGTGCTACTAACAGATACGCAGTATTTT
TRBJ2-7 TRBV5-1 NA 15 NA CASSLAGSTSYEQYF TGCGCCAGCAGCTTGGCGGGCAGTACCTCCTACGAGCAGTACTTC
TRBJ2-3 TRBV5-4 NA 13 NA CASSSTGTDTQYF TGTGCCAGCAGCTCAACGGGAACAGATACGCAGTATTTT
TRBJ2-1 TRBV5-4 NA 14 NA CASSLAGVEGEQFF TGTGCCAGCAGCTTGGCTGGGGTCGAGGGTGAGCAGTTCTTC
TRBJ2-2 TRBV7-6 TRBD2 17 NA CASSFGLAGGRTGELFF TGTGCCAGCAGCTTCGGACTAGCGGGAGGGAGGACCGGGGAGCTGTTTTTT
TRBJ2-1 TRBV5-1 TRBD2 15 few CASSFGLAGENEQFF TGCGCCAGCAGCTTCGGACTAGCGGGAGAAAATGAGCAGTTCTTC
TRBJ1-2 TRBV5-6 NA 14 NA CASSLVGGETGYTF TGTGCCAGCAGCTTGGTTGGCGGCGAAACTGGCTACACCTTC
TRBJ1-1 TRBV19 TRBD1 16 few CASSMFPGQGNTEAFF TGTGCCAGTAGTATGTTCCCCGGACAGGGGAACACTGAAGCTTTCTTT
TRBJ2-7 TRBV6-6 TRBD2 15 few CASSSPRLAGYEQYF TGTGCCAGCAGCTCTCCAAGACTAGCGGGTTACGAGCAGTACTTC
TRBJ2-1 TRBV21-1 NA 17 NA CASSRGLAGGVKGFEFF TGTGCCAGCAGCAGAGGACTAGCGGGAGGAGTGAAAGGTTTTGAGTTCTTC
TRBJ2-1 TRBV5-1 TRBD1 15 NA CASSQRQGRINEQFF TGCGCCAGCAGCCAACGACAGGGTCGAATAAATGAGCAGTTCTTC
TRBJ2-5 TRBV10-3 NA 14 few CAISDTGRAETQYF TGTGCCATCAGTGATACTGGCAGGGCAGAGACCCAGTACTTC
TRBJ2-4 TRBV7-9 TRBD1 17 NA CASSLAMTGLAKNIQYF TGTGCCAGCAGCTTAGCCATGACAGGGCTAGCCAAAAACATTCAGTACTTC
TRBJ2-4 TRBV5-4 TRBD1 16 few CASSSGTGGTKNIQYF TGTGCCAGCAGCTCTGGGACAGGAGGGACCAAAAACATTCAGTACTTC
TRBJ1-2 TRBV27 NA 15 NA CASSLSGIGGYGYTF TGTGCCAGCAGCCTATCCGGAATAGGGGGCTATGGCTACACCTTC
TRBJ2-1 TRBV11-3 NA 15 once CASSSVGGNYNEQFF TGTGCCAGCAGCTCGGTGGGAGGAAACTACAATGAGCAGTTCTTC
TRBJ2-3 TRBV5-1 TRBD2 16 NA CASSSGTSGKTDTQYF TGCGCCAGCAGCTCGGGGACTAGCGGGAAAACAGATACGCAGTATTTT
TRBJ2-3 TRBV9 TRBD2 18 NA CASSVAIKLAGEGDTQYF TGTGCCAGCAGCGTGGCAATTAAGTTAGCGGGAGAAGGGGATACGCAGTATTTT
TRBJ2-1 TRBV10-3 NA 12 NA CAISEATNEQFF TGTGCCATCAGTGAGGCCACGAATGAGCAGTTCTTC
TRBJ2-1 TRBV5-3 TRBD2 16 many CARSLISGRAYNEQFF TGTGCCAGAAGCTTGATTAGCGGGAGGGCCTACAATGAGCAGTTCTTC
TRBJ2-6 TRBV11-2 TRBD2 18 NA CASSSGTSGSSGANVLTF TGTGCCAGCAGCTCCGGGACTAGCGGGAGTTCTGGGGCCAACGTCCTGACTTTC
TRBJ2-4 TRBV7-3 TRBD1 14 NA CASSLQDRGNIQYF TGTGCCAGCAGCTTACAGGACAGGGGAAACATTCAGTACTTC
TRBJ1-1 TRBV5-6 TRBD1 15 once CASSLWDRVNTEAFF TGTGCCAGCAGCTTGTGGGACAGGGTGAACACTGAAGCTTTCTTT
TRBJ2-3 TRBV10-2 NA 16 NA CASTGGRGSSTDTQYF TGCGCCAGCACTGGGGGGCGGGGCTCTAGCACAGATACGCAGTATTTT
TRBJ1-1 TRBV5-6 TRBD1 13 NA CASRGTEYTEAFF TGTGCCAGCAGGGGGACAGAATACACTGAAGCTTTCTTT
TRBJ2-7 TRBV2 TRBD2 16 NA CASKYARESSSYEQYF TGTGCCAGCAAGTATGCGCGGGAGTCCTCCTCCTACGAGCAGTACTTC
TRBJ2-5 TRBV27 NA 13 NA CASSLKGSTTQYF TGTGCCAGCAGTCTGAAGGGATCTACAACCCAGTACTTC
TRBJ2-3 TRBV5-4 NA 13 few CASSLNREDTQYF TGTGCCAGCAGCTTGAACCGTGAGGATACGCAGTATTTT
TRBJ2-7 TRBV2 NA 12 NA CASSASDYEQYF TGTGCCAGCAGTGCCAGTGATTACGAGCAGTACTTC
TRBJ2-3 TRBV18 NA 16 few CASSPGAQGSTDTQYF TGTGCCAGCTCACCGGGTGCACAGGGAAGCACAGATACGCAGTATTTT
TRBJ2-3 TRBV21-1 NA 12 NA CASNLSRDTQYF TGTGCCAGCAACCTGTCCAGAGATACGCAGTATTTT